The 12 T cell receptor beta chains given below trace back to one sample, sequenced in a study of blood T cell repertoires in COVID-19. Libraries were prepared by immunoSEQ multiplex PCR; TCRdb keeps only in-frame clonotypes and omits some of them. The sample yields over 85,000 clones, 80% to 90% seen once. Sequencing used peripheral blood. Source of these receptors: a woman aged 55 to 70 with acute or convalescent COVID-19.

This clone was seen once. This sequence joins TRBV28 and TRBJ2-1; TRBD1 aligns across 9 bases. The junction had 6 bases not matched to a gene; V was cut back by 5 bases and J by 4 bases. The CDR3 is 15 residues long. CDR1 and CDR2 (germline): MDHEN, SYDVKM. The CDR3 loop is CASSATGGRYNEQFF. The DNA for the CDR3 is TGTGCCAGCAGTGCAACAGGGGGCAGGTACAATGAGCAGTTCTTC.

The chain joins TRBV4-3 to TRBJ1-1, with unresolved D. V gave up 0 bases and J gave up 1 base, with 12 bases separating them. The CDR3 extends over 16 amino acids. Germline lookup yields CDR1 LGHNA and CDR2 YSLEER. In DNA, the CDR3 is TGCGCCAGCAGCCAAGAATTGGGCACTAGGAACACTGAAGCTTTCTTT. This codes for CASSQELGTRNTEAFF.

The chain carries TRBV20-1 and TRBJ1-1, with no clear D. Between the trimmed V and J ends, which lost 5 bases and 1 base, there was a span of 5 bases. This CDR3 is 11 amino acids long. The germline CDR1 and CDR2 sequences are DFQATT and SNEGSKA (reference sequence). The CDR3 region is CSASENTEAFF. The CDR3 DNA is TGCAGTGCTTCAGAGAACACTGAAGCTTTCTTT.

This clone was counted a few times. The chain employs TRBV4-1 and TRBJ2-1; 15 nucleotides match TRBD2. V lost 2 bases and J lost 7; bases outside the gene matches: 3. CDR1 is MGHRA and CDR2 is YSYEKL in the germline V gene. This CDR3 region has 16 residues. The CDR3 sequence is CASSQRTSGGGNEQFF. In DNA, the CDR3 is TGCGCCAGCAGCCAAAGGACTAGCGGGGGGGGTAATGAGCAGTTCTTC.

The rearrangement joins TRBV6-2 or TRBV6-3 to TRBJ1-1, with D possibly being TRBD1 (5 bases). Trimming cost V 5 bases and J 0 bases, with 19 bases left between them. Germline lookup yields CDR1 MNHEY and CDR2 SVGEGT. This CDR3 is 17 amino acids long. CDR3 DNA sequence: TGTGCCAGCAGTGACCCGATTGGTAAGGGGCTGAACACTGAAGCTTTCTTT. It translates to CASSDPIGKGLNTEAFF.

The V and J genes are TRBV5-1 and TRBJ1-2; 8 bases line up with TRBD1. V trimming: 5 bases; J trimming: 6 bases; junction bases outside the gene matches: 6. CDR1 and CDR2 (germline): SGHRS, YFSETQ. This CDR3 is 13 amino acids long. CDR3 protein: CASSQDRDDGYTF. The DNA of the CDR3 is TGCGCCAGCAGTCAGGACAGGGACGATGGCTACACCTTC. The whole variable domain, remainder taken from reference TRBV5-1 and TRBJ1-2, is KAGVTQTPRYLIKTRGQQVTLSCSPISGHRSVSWYQQTPGQGLQFLFEYFSETQRNKGNFPGRFSGRQFSNSRSEMNVSTLELGDSALYLCASSQDRDDGYTFGSGTRLTVV.

V usage is TRBV6-5 and J usage is TRBJ1-5, with D perhaps TRBD1 (6 bases). Trimming removed 4 bases at V and 7 bases at J, with 20 bases between. Germline V gives CDR1 MNHEY, CDR2 SVGAGI. The CDR3 covers 16 residues. CDR3 DNA sequence: TGTGCCAGCAGTTCCGCGAGCAGGGGACTACAGCAGCCCCAGCATTTT. Its protein is CASSSASRGLQQPQHF.

The V gene is TRBV7-6, the J gene TRBJ1-1, with D possibly TRBD1 on 6 matching bases. Trimming stripped 9 bases from V and 3 bases from J, with 17 bases between. This CDR3 spans 14 amino acids. Germline V gene lookup returns CDR1 SGHVS and CDR2 FNYEAQ. The CDR3 protein is CASSQLGADTEAFF. The CDR3 DNA follows: TGTGCCAGTTCTCAGCTGGGGGCGGACACTGAAGCTTTCTTT.

The chain couples TRBV5-1 to TRBJ1-2, with 10 bases identical to TRBD1. Germline assignment: CDR1 SGHRS and CDR2 YFSETQ. The V and J ends lost 4 bases and 4 bases, in that order; junction bases with no gene match: 7. The CDR3 totals 15 residues. The CDR3: CASSPDRGQSYGYTF. CDR3 DNA sequence: TGCGCCAGCAGCCCCGACAGGGGGCAGAGCTATGGCTACACCTTC.

This chain joins TRBV7-9 and TRBJ1-1, with unresolved D. The CDR3 is 16 residues long. Germline assignment: CDR1 SEHNR and CDR2 FQNEAQ (reference sequence). Trimming took 4 bases from V and 1 from J, leaving 16 bases between them. CDR3: CASSSYKSAGNTEAFF. CDR3 bases: TGTGCCAGCAGCTCCTACAAATCTGCGGGGAACACTGAAGCTTTCTTT.

The chain couples TRBV7-3 to TRBJ2-1; possibly TRBD2 for D (6 bases). This CDR3 is built from 15 residues. Per germline, CDR1 SGHTA and CDR2 FQGTGA. Trimming stripped 2 bases from V and 3 bases from J, with 11 bases between. The CDR3 DNA is TGTGCCAGCAGCTTAGGCGGGGCGGACTACAATGAGCAGTTCTTC. Its protein is CASSLGGADYNEQFF. The full variable domain, completed using reference TRBV7-3 and TRBJ2-1, is GAGVSQTPSNKVTEKGKYVELRCDPISGHTALYWYRQSLGQGPEFLIYFQGTGAADDSGLPNDRFFAVRPEGSVSTLKIQRTERGDSAVYLCASSLGGADYNEQFFGPGTRLTVL.

This rearrangement joins TRBV12-1 to TRBJ1-1; TRBD1 is taken as the D call from the table, unchecked against the DNA. TRBV12-1 is recorded as a pseudogene. The CDR3 has 15 residues. The CDR3 loop is CASSFRGRRNTEAFF. The CDR3 bases are TGTGCCAGCAGCTTCAGGGGGCGCCGAAACACTGAAGCTTTCTTT.